This passage covers 24 T cell receptor beta chains from one sample sequenced in a study of shared clonotypes between healthy human individuals. Repertoires were generated with immunoSEQ multiplex PCR, while TCRdb's copy carries only in-frame clones and drops some. The data show around 1.5 million clones, approximately 98% seen once. The sequencing sample was made of naive CD4+ T cells sorted from blood. The subset was: CD45RA+ positively selected. The receptors were gathered from a man in his thirties or forties in good health.

The chain has TRBV5-4 and TRBJ1-4, with 9 bases matching TRBD1. The CDR3 is made up of 15 amino acids. J lost 8 bases, V lost 3 bases, and 8 bases had no gene match. CDR1 is SGHNT and CDR2 is YYREEE in the germline V gene (reference sequence). The CDR3 DNA is TGTGCCAGCAGCTCACCGGGACAGGGACAGGAAAAACTGTTTTTT. The encoded protein is CASSSPGQGQEKLFF.

In DNA, the CDR3 is TGCGCCAGCAGCTTTGGGGGGACAGGGGTCGACGAGCAGTACTTC. Its protein product is CASSFGGTGVDEQYF. This chain uses TRBV5-1 with TRBJ2-7, with 10 nucleotides matching TRBD1. With V trimmed by 2 bases and J by 5 bases, 7 bases remained unmatched. CDR3 length: 15 amino acids. Germline V CDR1 and CDR2: SGHRS, YFSETQ.

The chain is built from TRBV9 and TRBJ2-3; D possibly matches TRBD1 or TRBD2 (5 bases each). CDR1 and CDR2 (germline): SGDLS, YYNGEE. The CDR3 has 14 amino acids. V was clipped by 7 bases and J by 4 bases, with 16 bases between them. The CDR3 DNA sequence: TGTGCCAGCCGGGAAGGGGTCGGCTCAGATACGCAGTATTTT. This codes for CASREGVGSDTQYF.

CDR3 nucleotide sequence: TGTGCCAGCAACCCGACAGGACAGCCTGCTGGCTACACCTTC. This gives the protein CASNPTGQPAGYTF. This rearrangement joins TRBV6-6 to TRBJ1-2, with TRBD1 as a possible D gene (6 bases). This CDR3 is 14 amino acids long. Trimming removed 7 bases at V and 7 bases at J, with 19 bases between. Germline V gives CDR1 MNHNY, CDR2 SVGAGI (reference sequence).

The V call is TRBV6-1, the J call TRBJ2-1; either TRBD1 or TRBD2 may supply D (5 bases each). Trimming removed 3 bases at V and 8 bases at J, with 23 bases between. The CDR3 contains 17 residues. The V gene's germline CDR1 is MNHNS and CDR2 SASEGT. The CDR3 DNA reads as TGTGCCAGCAGTGATCTCCAAGGGATTATTAGAGGGGATGAGCAGTTCTTC. Amino acids: CASSDLQGIIRGDEQFF.

The chain links TRBV11-2 to TRBJ2-4, with D unresolved. This CDR3 spans 17 amino acids. CDR1 is SGHAT, CDR2 FQNNGV, per germline. Trimming cost V 1 base and J 0 bases, with 13 bases left between them. Here the CDR3 reads CASSLVPALLAKNIQYF. The CDR3 coding sequence is TGTGCCAGCAGCTTAGTTCCAGCGTTGTTAGCCAAAAACATTCAGTACTTC.

The chain carries TRBV30 and TRBJ2-6; no clear D. Trimming left V 0 bases short and J 0 bases short, with 12 bases between. Germline CDR1 and CDR2: GTSNPN and SVGIG (reference sequence). The CDR3 length is 17 residues. This CDR3 is CAWSVQRTNSGANVLTF. The CDR3 bases are TGTGCCTGGAGTGTACAAAGGACGAACTCTGGGGCCAACGTCCTGACTTTC.

This chain connects TRBV7-9 to TRBJ2-5; D uncertain. Per germline, CDR1 SEHNR and CDR2 FQNEAQ (reference sequence). The CDR3 is 14 residues long. V was clipped by 3 bases and J by 6 bases, with 14 bases between them. The CDR3 sequence is CASSFLAGGQTQYF. The CDR3 DNA is TGTGCCAGCAGCTTCCTGGCAGGCGGTCAGACCCAGTACTTC.

The rearrangement links TRBV27 to TRBJ2-7; 9 bases are shared with TRBD2. The CDR3 consists of 14 residues. V gave up 3 bases and J gave up 7 bases; unmatched junction bases: 7. The V gene's germline CDR1 is MNHEY and CDR2 SMNVEV (reference sequence). CDR3 residues: CASSFGGRAGEQYF. The CDR3 nucleotides read TGTGCCAGCAGTTTTGGCGGGAGGGCCGGAGAGCAGTACTTC.

The chain links TRBV7-3 to TRBJ2-1; 9 nucleotides align to TRBD1. Trimming took 3 bases from V and 1 from J; bases not matched to a gene: 4. The CDR3 sequence is 16 residues long. CDR1 is SGHTA, CDR2 FQGTGA, per germline. The CDR3 coding sequence is TGTGCCAGCAGCTTTCTTGGGACAGGGTCCTACAATGAGCAGTTCTTC. Translation: CASSFLGTGSYNEQFF.

This chain uses TRBV19 with TRBJ2-5; a possible D gene is TRBD1 (6 bases). V was clipped by 5 bases and J by 5 bases, with 12 bases between them. The CDR3 length is 13 residues. Looked up from germline, CDR1 is LNHDA and CDR2 is SQIVND (reference sequence). Here the CDR3 reads CASSYRVGETQYF. DNA of the CDR3: TGTGCCAGTAGTTACAGGGTCGGCGAGACCCAGTACTTC. Full variable domain (remainder filled in from reference TRBV19 and TRBJ2-5): DGGITQSPKYLFRKEGQNVTLSCEQNLNHDAMYWYRQDPGQGLRLIYYSQIVNDFQKGDIAEGYSVSREKKESFPLTVTSAQKNPTAFYLCASSYRVGETQYFGPGTRLLVL.

The V call is TRBV19, the J call TRBJ2-3; D call uncertain. CDR1 is LNHDA and CDR2 is SQIVND in the germline V gene (reference sequence). V dropped 6 bases and J dropped 0 bases, with 10 bases sitting between them. This CDR3 comprises 14 residues. CDR3 protein: CASSRGTSTDTQYF. The CDR3 DNA sequence: TGTGCCAGTAGCCGAGGTACTAGCACAGATACGCAGTATTTT.

V is TRBV14 and J is TRBJ2-3, with D maybe TRBD1 (6 bases). CDR1 and CDR2 (germline): SGHDN, FVKESK. Trimming left V 3 bases short and J 3 bases short, with 16 bases between. This CDR3 comprises 16 residues. Here the CDR3 DNA reads TGTGCCAGCAGCCAGCTCGCCAGGGGAGTAACAGATACGCAGTATTTT. Its translation is CASSQLARGVTDTQYF. Full variable domain (outside the CDR3, taken from reference TRBV14 and TRBJ2-3): EAGVTQFPSHSVIEKGQTVTLRCDPISGHDNLYWYRRVMGKEIKFLLHFVKESKQDESGMPNNRFLAERTGGTYSTLKVQPAELEDSGVYFCASSQLARGVTDTQYFGPGTRLTVL.

The V and J genes are TRBV6-1 and TRBJ2-7; 8 bases agree with TRBD2. Per the germline V gene, CDR1 is MNHNS and CDR2 is SASEGT. This CDR3 region has 14 residues. J gave up 2 bases and V 8 bases, and 8 bases lay outside the gene matches. CDR3 in amino acids: CASGKRETPYEQYF. CDR3 nucleotide sequence: TGTGCCAGCGGAAAGCGGGAGACGCCCTACGAGCAGTACTTC.

This chain links TRBV18 with TRBJ2-1, with a possible D match to TRBD2 (6 bases). The CDR3 runs 15 residues. Trimming left V 3 bases short and J 3 bases short, with 12 bases between. CDR1 is KGHSH and CDR2 is LQKENI in the germline V gene. The CDR3 loop reads CASSPRAGNYNEQFF. The CDR3 DNA reads as TGTGCCAGCTCACCCCGTGCGGGGAACTACAATGAGCAGTTCTTC.

As to this clone: At one end the junction does not follow the germline gene, possibly because of a read error. This sequence joins TRBV6-1 and TRBJ2-7; D could derive from TRBD1 or TRBD2 (5 bases each). This CDR3 has 16 amino acids. CDR1 is MNHNS and CDR2 is SASEGT in the germline V gene. The CDR3 here is CAISGGWTLSSYEQYF. CDR3 bases: TGTGCCATCAGTGGGGGTTGGACTCTGAGCTCCTACGAGCAGTACTTC.

V is TRBV28 and J is TRBJ1-5, with D perhaps matching TRBD1 (5 bases). Trimming left V 8 bases short and J 7 bases short, with 15 bases between. The CDR3 length is 13 residues. The germline gives CDR1 MDHEN, CDR2 SYDVKM. The CDR3 bases are TGTGCCAGCCCCGTTCGAAGGGACCAGCCCCAGCATTTT. As protein: CASPVRRDQPQHF.

The genes are TRBV10-1 and TRBJ2-3; TRBD1 is a possible D gene (5 bases). Per the germline V gene, CDR1 is WNHNN and CDR2 is SYGVQD (reference sequence). The CDR3 runs 12 residues. Trimming removed 9 bases at V and 0 bases at J, with 7 bases between. The CDR3, as DNA: TGCGCCAGTAAGGGGAGCACAGATACGCAGTATTTT. Its translation: CASKGSTDTQYF.

The chain combines TRBV5-1 with TRBJ1-3; D gene unclear. The germline V and J ends were trimmed by 4 bases and 0 bases, with 11 bases remaining between them. CDR1 is SGHRS, CDR2 YFSETQ, per germline. This CDR3 spans 15 amino acids. CDR3 bases: TGCGCCAGCAGCCGGACGAGTACCTCTGGAAACACCATATATTTT. Amino acid sequence: CASSRTSTSGNTIYF.

The table lists this clone with a count of one. DNA for the CDR3: TGTGCCAGCAGAAGGGGGGAAGATACGCAGTATTTT. It translates to CASRRGEDTQYF. This chain connects TRBV11-3 to TRBJ2-3; tentatively, D is TRBD1 or TRBD2 (6 bases each). The V gene lost 6 bases and the J gene lost 5 bases, with 9 bases spanning the gap. Germline assignment: CDR1 SGHNT and CDR2 YENEEA. CDR3 size: 12 residues.

This clone occurred once. The sample has other DNA sequences that encode this CDR3 too. The genes are TRBV20-1 and TRBJ2-1; D is perhaps TRBD2 (5 bases). CDR3 length equals 10 residues. Germline V lookup: CDR1 DFQATT, CDR2 SNEGSKA (reference sequence). The CDR3 nucleotides are TGCAGCCCAAGCGGCAATGAGCAGTTCTTC. Amino acid sequence: CSPSGNEQFF.

This clone appeared once. The chain couples TRBV2 to TRBJ1-3; D gene unclear. The V end lost 6 bases, the J end lost 3 bases, and 9 bases lay between the germline ends. There are 13 residues in the CDR3. CDR1 and CDR2 from the germline V gene are SNHLY and FYNNEI. CDR3 protein: CASRSEVGNTIYF. CDR3 nucleotide sequence: TGTGCCAGCAGGTCGGAGGTTGGAAACACCATATATTTT.

The genes are TRBV2 and TRBJ2-1, with TRBD2 as a possible D gene (6 bases). Trimming removed 5 bases at V and 8 bases at J, with 16 bases between. This CDR3 region has 14 residues. Germline V gene lookup returns CDR1 SNHLY and CDR2 FYNNEI. The CDR3 is CASSKLATGDEQFF. The DNA for the CDR3 is TGTGCCAGCAGTAAGCTAGCGACGGGGGATGAGCAGTTCTTC.

The V and J genes are TRBV6-4 and TRBJ2-1, with 9 bases matching TRBD2. CDR3 size: 15 residues. The V gene end was trimmed by 9 bases and the J gene end by 3 bases; junction bases not matched to a gene: 9. Germline assignment: CDR1 MRHNA and CDR2 SNTAGT. The DNA of the CDR3 is TGTGCCAGTCGATCCCTAGCGGGACTCTACAATGAGCAGTTCTTC. It encodes CASRSLAGLYNEQFF.